Below, 16 T cell receptor beta chains from the same sample are listed, as sequenced in a study of blood T cell repertoires in COVID-19. TCRdb's copy holds only in-frame clones and misses some; the assay was immunoSEQ multiplex PCR. This sample yields more than 45,000 clones, of which around 85% are seen a single time; roughly 4.8% belongs to the top ten. The sequenced sample consisted of peripheral blood. The receptor set was obtained from a man between 35 and 55 years old with active COVID-19.

The chain combines TRBV2 with TRBJ2-5; TRBD2 matches at 13 bases. From germline, CDR1 is SNHLY and CDR2 FYNNEI. This CDR3 contains 14 residues. Unmatched junction bases numbered 5, after V lost 6 bases and J lost 7 bases. The CDR3 reads CASRGLAGVGTQYF. The CDR3 DNA sequence: TGTGCCAGCAGAGGACTAGCGGGAGTCGGGACCCAGTACTTC.

The chain couples TRBV29-1 to TRBJ2-3; 8 bases align to TRBD1. The junction had 6 bases not matched to a gene; V was cut back by 2 bases and J by 2 bases. CDR1 SQVTM and CDR2 ANQGSEA come from the germline V gene. The CDR3 spans 15 residues. The CDR3 region has the DNA TGCAGCGTTGAATGGTCGGACAGGGTCACAGATACGCAGTATTTT. Amino acid sequence: CSVEWSDRVTDTQYF.

V gene TRBV7-9 combines with J gene TRBJ1-6; the D gene is possibly TRBD1 (5 bases). Trimming left V 2 bases short and J 9 bases short, with 11 bases between. Germline V lookup: CDR1 SEHNR, CDR2 FQNEAQ (reference sequence). The CDR3 contains 14 residues. The DNA of the CDR3 is TGTGCCAGCAGCTTACAGGGCGGGAGTTCACCCCTCCACTTT. This sequence encodes CASSLQGGSSPLHF.

This sequence joins TRBV25-1 and TRBJ1-1, with D possibly being TRBD1 (5 bases). The CDR3 runs 11 residues. The germline V gene has CDR1 MGHDK and CDR2 SYGVNS. Trimming cost V 5 bases and J 6 bases, with 7 bases left between them. CDR3 DNA sequence: TGTGCCAGCAGTCGGGGGGCTGAAGCTTTCTTT. Its translation is CASSRGAEAFF. Filled out from reference TRBV25-1 and TRBJ1-1, the complete variable domain reads EADIYQTPRYLVIGTGKKITLECSQTMGHDKMYWYQQDPGMELHLIHYSYGVNSTEKGDLSSESTVSRIRTEHFPLTLESARPSHTSQYLCASSRGAEAFFGQGTRLTVV.

The chain is built from TRBV6-5 and TRBJ1-4; 9 nucleotides agree with TRBD1. There are 14 residues in the CDR3. V shed 6 bases and J 6 bases; nucleotides not matched to a gene: 5. In germline, CDR1 is MNHEY, CDR2 SVGAGI. The CDR3 nucleotides read TGTGCCAGCAGCCCCGGGACAGGGTATGAAAAACTGTTTTTT. Protein: CASSPGTGYEKLFF.

The V and J genes are TRBV6-5 and TRBJ2-7; D is uncertain. Between the trimmed V and J ends, which lost 0 bases and 5 bases, there was a span of 17 bases. Looked up from germline, CDR1 is MNHEY and CDR2 is SVGAGI. The CDR3 covers 16 residues. CDR3 in amino acids: CASSYSSDAQGDEQYF. The CDR3 DNA reads as TGTGCCAGCAGTTACTCATCCGACGCCCAAGGAGACGAGCAGTACTTC.

The V gene is TRBV5-1, the J gene TRBJ2-1, with TRBD1 as a possible D gene (6 bases). Trimming took 0 bases from V and 11 from J, leaving 6 bases between them. CDR1 is SGHRS, CDR2 YFSETQ, per germline. The CDR3 sequence is 11 residues long. The CDR3, as DNA: TGCGCCAGCAGCTTGGGGGACAAGCAGTTCTTC. Amino acid sequence: CASSLGDKQFF.

This clone was seen a single time. The rearrangement joins TRBV30 to TRBJ2-1, with 13 positions matching TRBD2. This CDR3 is 15 amino acids long. Germline loops: CDR1 GTSNPN, CDR2 SVGIG (reference sequence). V trimming: 0 bases; J trimming: 6 bases; junction bases outside the gene matches: 2. In nucleotides, the CDR3 is TGTGCCTGGAGTGTAGGACTAGCGGGAGCCAATGAGCAGTTCTTC. Translation: CAWSVGLAGANEQFF.

This clone has a single count. This sequence joins TRBV7-2 and TRBJ1-1; 7 bases align to TRBD1. The junction had 8 bases not matched to a gene; V was cut back by 2 bases and J by 11 bases. CDR1 is SGHTA and CDR2 is FQGNSA in the germline V gene. The CDR3 spans 13 residues. CDR3 region: CASSLRQGTRAFF. The CDR3 DNA sequence: TGTGCCAGCAGCTTAAGACAGGGTACGAGGGCTTTCTTT.

This clone was counted only a few times. This sequence joins TRBV19 and TRBJ2-5; TRBD2 matches at 8 bases. The CDR3 consists of 15 residues. Losses at the gene ends were 6 bases for V and 4 bases for J; bases not matched to a gene: 10. The germline gives CDR1 LNHDA, CDR2 SQIVND (reference sequence). The CDR3 sequence is CASSRSSGWGETQYF. DNA of the CDR3: TGTGCCAGTAGCCGTTCTAGCGGGTGGGGAGAGACCCAGTACTTC.

The chain combines TRBV5-1 with TRBJ2-2, with 7 nucleotides matching TRBD1. The trim removed 3 bases at V and 3 bases at J, leaving 2 bases unmatched. The CDR3 runs 14 residues. Per the germline V gene, CDR1 is SGHRS and CDR2 is YFSETQ. The CDR3 sequence is CASSWGTDTGELFF. The CDR3 DNA reads as TGCGCCAGCAGCTGGGGGACAGACACCGGGGAGCTGTTTTTT.

The rearrangement links TRBV4-1 to TRBJ2-5; D is unclear. Trimming pared 4 bases from V and 1 base from J, leaving 7 bases between. The CDR3 contains 13 residues. CDR1 is MGHRA, CDR2 YSYEKL, per germline. Written as DNA, the CDR3 is TGCGCCAGCAGCCTCTGGGCCCAAGAGACCCAGTACTTC. This gives the protein CASSLWAQETQYF.

V gene TRBV30 combines with J gene TRBJ2-5; 11 bases are shared with TRBD2. Trimming took 0 bases from V and 3 from J; bases not matched to a gene: 12. Looked up from germline, CDR1 is GTSNPN and CDR2 is SVGIG (reference sequence). This CDR3 contains 18 residues. Written as DNA, the CDR3 is TGTGCCTGGAGTGTACGGTGGCTAGCGGGAGGATGGAAAGAGACCCAGTACTTC. Protein product: CAWSVRWLAGGWKETQYF.

This clone was seen once. The J gene is TRBJ2-5, the V gene TRBV7-9, with no clear D. The CDR3 sequence is 14 residues long. Trimming removed 5 bases at V and 2 bases at J, with 12 bases between. Germline V gives CDR1 SEHNR, CDR2 FQNEAQ (reference sequence). The CDR3: CASSTLVTQETQYF. As DNA, the CDR3 is TGTGCCAGCAGCACCCTAGTAACTCAAGAGACCCAGTACTTC.

The V gene is TRBV6-4, the J gene TRBJ1-2; 7 bases fit TRBD1. After removal of 3 bases from V and 8 bases from J, the junction contained 0 bases not matched to a gene. The CDR3 is 11 residues long. CDR1 is MRHNA and CDR2 is SNTAGT in the germline V gene. CDR3 sequence: CASSEGGGYTF. The CDR3 coding sequence is TGTGCCAGCAGTGAAGGGGGCGGCTACACCTTC.

This clone occurred once. The V call is TRBV6-1, the J call TRBJ2-1; D may be TRBD2 (5 bases). V was cut by 3 bases and J by 10 bases, with 10 bases left in between. CDR1 MNHNS and CDR2 SASEGT come from the germline V gene. This CDR3 contains 12 residues. The CDR3 loop is CASSEGVPEQFF. CDR3 coding DNA: TGTGCCAGCAGTGAGGGAGTACCAGAGCAGTTCTTC.